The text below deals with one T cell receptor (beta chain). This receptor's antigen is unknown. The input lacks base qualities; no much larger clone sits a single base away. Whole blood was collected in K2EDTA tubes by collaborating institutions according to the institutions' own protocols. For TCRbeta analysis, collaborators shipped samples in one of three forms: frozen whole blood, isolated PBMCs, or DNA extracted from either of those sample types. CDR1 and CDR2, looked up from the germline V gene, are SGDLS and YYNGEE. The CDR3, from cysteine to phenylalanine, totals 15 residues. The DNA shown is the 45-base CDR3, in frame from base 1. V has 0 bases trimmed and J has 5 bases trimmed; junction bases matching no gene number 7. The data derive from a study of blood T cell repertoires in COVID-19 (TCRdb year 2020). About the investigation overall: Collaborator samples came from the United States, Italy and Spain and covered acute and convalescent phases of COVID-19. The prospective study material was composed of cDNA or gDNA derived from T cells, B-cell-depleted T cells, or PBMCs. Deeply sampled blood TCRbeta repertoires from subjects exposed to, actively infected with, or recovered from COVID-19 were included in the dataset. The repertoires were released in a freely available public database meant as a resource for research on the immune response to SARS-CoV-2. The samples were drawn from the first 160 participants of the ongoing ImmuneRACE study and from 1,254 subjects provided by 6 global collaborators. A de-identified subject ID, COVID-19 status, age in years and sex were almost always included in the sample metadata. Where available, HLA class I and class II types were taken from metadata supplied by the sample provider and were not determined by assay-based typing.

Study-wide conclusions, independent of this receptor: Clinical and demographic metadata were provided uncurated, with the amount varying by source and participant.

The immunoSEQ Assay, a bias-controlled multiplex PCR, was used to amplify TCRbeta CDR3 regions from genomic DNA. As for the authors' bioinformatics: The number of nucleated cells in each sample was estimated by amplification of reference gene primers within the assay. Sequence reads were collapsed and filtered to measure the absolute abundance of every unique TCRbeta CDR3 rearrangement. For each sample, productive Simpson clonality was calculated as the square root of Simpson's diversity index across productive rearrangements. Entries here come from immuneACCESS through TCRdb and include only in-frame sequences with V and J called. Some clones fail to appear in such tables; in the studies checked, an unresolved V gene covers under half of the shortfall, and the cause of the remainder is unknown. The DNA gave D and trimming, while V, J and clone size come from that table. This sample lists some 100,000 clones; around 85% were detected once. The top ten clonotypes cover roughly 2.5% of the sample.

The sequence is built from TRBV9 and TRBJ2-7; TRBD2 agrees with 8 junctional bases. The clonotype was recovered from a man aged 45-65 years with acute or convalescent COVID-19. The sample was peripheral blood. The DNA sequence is TGTGCCAGCAGCGTAGCGGGAGGGCCGGGGGACGAGCAGTACTTC. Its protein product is CASSVAGGPGDEQYF. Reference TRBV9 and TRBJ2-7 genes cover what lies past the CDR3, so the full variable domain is DSGVTQTPKHLITATGQRVTLRCSPRSGDLSVYWYQQSLDQGLQFLIQYYNGEERAKGNILERFSAQQFPDLHSELNLSSLELGDSALYFCASSVAGGPGDEQYFGPGTRLTVT.